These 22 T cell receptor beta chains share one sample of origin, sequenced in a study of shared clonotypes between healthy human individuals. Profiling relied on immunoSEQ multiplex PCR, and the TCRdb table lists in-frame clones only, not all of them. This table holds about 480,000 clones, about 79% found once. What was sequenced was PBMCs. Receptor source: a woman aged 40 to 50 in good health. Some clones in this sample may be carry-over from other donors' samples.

The CDR3 spells CASSQDPASGSYEQYF. CDR3 DNA: TGCGCCAGCAGCCAAGATCCGGCTAGCGGGTCCTACGAGCAGTACTTC. The chain carries TRBV4-1 and TRBJ2-7, with TRBD2 matching over 8 bases. The V gene's germline CDR1 is MGHRA and CDR2 YSYEKL. V gave up 0 bases and J gave up 1 base; unmatched junction bases: 5. The CDR3 is 16 amino acids.

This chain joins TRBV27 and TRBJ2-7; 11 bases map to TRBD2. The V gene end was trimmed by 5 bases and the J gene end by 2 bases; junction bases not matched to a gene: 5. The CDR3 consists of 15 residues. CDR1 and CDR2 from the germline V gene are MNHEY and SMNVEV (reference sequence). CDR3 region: CASSTGTSGAYEQYF. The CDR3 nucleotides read TGTGCCAGCAGTACCGGGACTAGCGGAGCCTACGAGCAGTACTTC.

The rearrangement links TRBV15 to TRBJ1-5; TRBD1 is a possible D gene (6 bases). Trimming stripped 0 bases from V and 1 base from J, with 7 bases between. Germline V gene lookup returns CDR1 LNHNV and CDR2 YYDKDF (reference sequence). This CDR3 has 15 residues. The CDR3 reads CATSRDQGSNQPQHF. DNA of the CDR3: TGTGCCACCAGCAGAGATCAGGGGAGCAATCAGCCCCAGCATTTT.

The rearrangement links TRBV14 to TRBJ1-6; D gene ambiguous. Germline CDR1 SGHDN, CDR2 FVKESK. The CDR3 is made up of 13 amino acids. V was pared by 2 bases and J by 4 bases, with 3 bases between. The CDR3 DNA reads TGTGCCAGCAGCCAAACTTATAATTCACCCCTCCACTTT. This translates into CASSQTYNSPLHF.

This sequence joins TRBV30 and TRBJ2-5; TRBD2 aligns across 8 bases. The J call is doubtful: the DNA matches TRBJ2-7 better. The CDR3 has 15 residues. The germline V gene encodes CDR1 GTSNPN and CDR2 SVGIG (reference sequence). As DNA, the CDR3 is TGTGCCTGGAGCCTAGCGGGCTTCCTCTCCTACGAGCAGTACTTC. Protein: CAWSLAGFLSYEQYF.

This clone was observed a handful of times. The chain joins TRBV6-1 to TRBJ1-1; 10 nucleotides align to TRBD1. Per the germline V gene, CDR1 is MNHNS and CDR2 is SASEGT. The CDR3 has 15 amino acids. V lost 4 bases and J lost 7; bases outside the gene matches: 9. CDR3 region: CASSAGTGALFEAFF. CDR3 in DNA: TGTGCCAGCAGTGCGGGGACAGGGGCCCTGTTTGAAGCTTTCTTT.

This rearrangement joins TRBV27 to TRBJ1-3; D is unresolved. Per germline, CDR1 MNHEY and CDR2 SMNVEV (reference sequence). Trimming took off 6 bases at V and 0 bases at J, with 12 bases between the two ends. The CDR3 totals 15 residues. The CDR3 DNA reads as TGTGCCAGCAGGAGGGAGGGCTACTCTGGAAACACCATATATTTT. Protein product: CASRREGYSGNTIYF.

The CDR3 loop reads CASSLGTSAFREQFF. For the CDR3, the DNA is TGTGCCAGCAGCTTGGGGACTAGCGCCTTTAGAGAGCAGTTCTTC. This chain links TRBV5-6 with TRBJ2-1; TRBD2 matches 9 bases. The V segment lost 0 bases and the J segment 10 bases; nucleotides outside the gene matches: 8. The CDR3 covers 15 residues. The V gene's germline CDR1 is SGHDT and CDR2 YYEEEE.

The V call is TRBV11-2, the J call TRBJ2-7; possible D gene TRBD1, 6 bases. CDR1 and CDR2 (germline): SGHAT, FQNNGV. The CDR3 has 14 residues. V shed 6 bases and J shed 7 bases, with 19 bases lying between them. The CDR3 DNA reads TGTGCCAGCAGTTTCGGACAGAGGTTGTATGAGCAGTACTTC. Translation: CASSFGQRLYEQYF.

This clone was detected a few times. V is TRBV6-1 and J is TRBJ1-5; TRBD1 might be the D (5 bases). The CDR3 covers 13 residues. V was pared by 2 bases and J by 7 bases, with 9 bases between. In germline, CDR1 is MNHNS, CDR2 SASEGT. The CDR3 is CASSELQGQPQHF. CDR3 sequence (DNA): TGTGCCAGCAGTGAACTGCAGGGACAGCCCCAGCATTTT.

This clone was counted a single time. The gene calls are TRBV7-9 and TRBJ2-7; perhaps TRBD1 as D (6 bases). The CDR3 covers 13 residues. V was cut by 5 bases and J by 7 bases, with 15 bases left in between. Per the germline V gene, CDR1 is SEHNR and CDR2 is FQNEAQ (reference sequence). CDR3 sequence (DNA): TGTGCCAGCAGCCCCCGGGACACTCGGGAGCAGTACTTC. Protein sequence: CASSPRDTREQYF.

CDR3 in amino acids: CASSLVAGTDTQYF. The CDR3 nucleotides are TGCGCCAGCAGCTTGGTAGCGGGGACAGATACGCAGTATTTT. V usage is TRBV5-1 and J usage is TRBJ2-3; TRBD2 agrees at 8 bases. Germline trimming cut 0 bases from V and 3 bases from J; bases unmatched to any gene: 0. Germline loops: CDR1 SGHRS, CDR2 YFSETQ. The CDR3 length is 14 residues. Combining the CDR3 with reference TRBV5-1 and TRBJ2-3 gives the whole variable domain KAGVTQTPRYLIKTRGQQVTLSCSPISGHRSVSWYQQTPGQGLQFLFEYFSETQRNKGNFPGRFSGRQFSNSRSEMNVSTLELGDSALYLCASSLVAGTDTQYFGPGTRLTVL.

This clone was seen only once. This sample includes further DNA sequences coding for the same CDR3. Here the CDR3 reads CASSLVQGSNQPQHF. CDR3 coding DNA: TGTGCCAGCAGCTTAGTCCAGGGGTCAAATCAGCCCCAGCATTTT. J is TRBJ1-5 and V is TRBV7-2, with D possibly being TRBD1 (6 bases). V dropped 1 base and J dropped 4 bases, with 11 bases sitting between them. Germline lookup yields CDR1 SGHTA and CDR2 FQGNSA. The CDR3 has 15 residues.

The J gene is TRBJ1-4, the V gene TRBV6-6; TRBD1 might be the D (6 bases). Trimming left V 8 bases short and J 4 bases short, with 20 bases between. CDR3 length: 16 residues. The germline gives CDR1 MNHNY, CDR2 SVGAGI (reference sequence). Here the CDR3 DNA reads TGTGCCAGCGGGGGGGGGCCCCACCCAGATAATGAAAAACTGTTTTTT. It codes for CASGGGPHPDNEKLFF.

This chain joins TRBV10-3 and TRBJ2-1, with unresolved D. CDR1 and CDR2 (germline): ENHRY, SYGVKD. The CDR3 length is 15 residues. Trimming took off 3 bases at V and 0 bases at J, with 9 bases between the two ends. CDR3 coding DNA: TGTGCCATCAGTGACCAGAGGAGCTCCTACAATGAGCAGTTCTTC. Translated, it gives CAISDQRSSYNEQFF.

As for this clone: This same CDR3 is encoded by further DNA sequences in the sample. The CDR3 DNA is TGTGCCAGCTCACCACCGACAGGCCAAGAGACCCAGTACTTC. Translated, it gives CASSPPTGQETQYF. The chain employs TRBV18 and TRBJ2-5, with TRBD1 as a possible D gene (6 bases). Trimming removed 0 bases from V and 1 base from J, with 6 bases in between. Germline V gene sequence: CDR1 KGHSH, CDR2 LQKENI. This CDR3 comprises 14 residues.

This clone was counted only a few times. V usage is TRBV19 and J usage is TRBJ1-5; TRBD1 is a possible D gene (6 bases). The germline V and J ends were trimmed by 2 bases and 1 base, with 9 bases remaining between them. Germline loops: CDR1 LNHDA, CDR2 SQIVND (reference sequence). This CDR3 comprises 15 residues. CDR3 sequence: CASSIKGVSNQPQHF. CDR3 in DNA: TGTGCCAGTAGTATAAAGGGGGTCAGCAATCAGCCCCAGCATTTT.

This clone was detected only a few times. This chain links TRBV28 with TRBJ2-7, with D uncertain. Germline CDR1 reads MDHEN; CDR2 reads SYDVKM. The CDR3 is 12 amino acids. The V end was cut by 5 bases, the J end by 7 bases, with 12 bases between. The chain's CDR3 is CASSLTVGEQYF. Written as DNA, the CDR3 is TGTGCCAGCAGTCTCACCGTTGGAGAGCAGTACTTC. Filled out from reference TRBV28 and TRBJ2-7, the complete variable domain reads DVKVTQSSRYLVKRTGEKVFLECVQDMDHENMFWYRQDPGLGLRLIYFSYDVKMKEKGDIPEGYSVSREKKERFSLILESASTNQTSMYLCASSLTVGEQYFGPGTRLTVT.

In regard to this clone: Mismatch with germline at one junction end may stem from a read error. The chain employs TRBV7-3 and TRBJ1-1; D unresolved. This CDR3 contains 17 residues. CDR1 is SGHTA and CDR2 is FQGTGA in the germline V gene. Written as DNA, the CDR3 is TGTGCCAGCGGCTTAATCCTCACAGCTAGGTGGGACACTGAAGCTTTCTTT. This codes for CASGLILTARWDTEAFF.

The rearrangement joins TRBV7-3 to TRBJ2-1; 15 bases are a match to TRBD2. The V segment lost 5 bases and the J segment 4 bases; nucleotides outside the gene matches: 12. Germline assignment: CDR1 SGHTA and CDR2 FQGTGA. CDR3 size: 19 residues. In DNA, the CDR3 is TGTGCCAGCAGCCCCTCCCCCGGACTAGCGGGGGGGGGTTACAATGAGCAGTTCTTC. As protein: CASSPSPGLAGGGYNEQFF.

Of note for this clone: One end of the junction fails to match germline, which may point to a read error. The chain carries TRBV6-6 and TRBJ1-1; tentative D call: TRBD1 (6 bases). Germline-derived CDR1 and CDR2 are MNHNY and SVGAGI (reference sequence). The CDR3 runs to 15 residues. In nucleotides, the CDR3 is TGTGCCAGCAGTTACTCGGGGGCCCAGAACTCTGAAGCTTTCTTT. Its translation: CASSYSGAQNSEAFF.

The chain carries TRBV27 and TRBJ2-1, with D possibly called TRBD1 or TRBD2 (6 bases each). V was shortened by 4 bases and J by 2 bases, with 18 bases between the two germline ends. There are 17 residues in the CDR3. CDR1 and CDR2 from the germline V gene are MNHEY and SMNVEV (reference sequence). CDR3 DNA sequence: TGTGCCAGCAGTTCGAAGGACGGGGGCAGGGCCTACAATGAGCAGTTCTTC. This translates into CASSSKDGGRAYNEQFF.